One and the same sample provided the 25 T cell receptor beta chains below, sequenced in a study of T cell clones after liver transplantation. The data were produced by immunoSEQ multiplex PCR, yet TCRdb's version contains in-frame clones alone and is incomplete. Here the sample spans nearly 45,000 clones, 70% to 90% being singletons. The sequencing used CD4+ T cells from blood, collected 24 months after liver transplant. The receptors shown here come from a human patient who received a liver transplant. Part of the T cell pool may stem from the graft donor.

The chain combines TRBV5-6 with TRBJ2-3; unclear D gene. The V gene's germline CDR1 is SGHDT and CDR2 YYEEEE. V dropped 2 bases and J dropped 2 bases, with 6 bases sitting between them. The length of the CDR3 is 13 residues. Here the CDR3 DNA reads TGTGCCAGCAGCTTCCTGTACACAGATACGCAGTATTTT. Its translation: CASSFLYTDTQYF.

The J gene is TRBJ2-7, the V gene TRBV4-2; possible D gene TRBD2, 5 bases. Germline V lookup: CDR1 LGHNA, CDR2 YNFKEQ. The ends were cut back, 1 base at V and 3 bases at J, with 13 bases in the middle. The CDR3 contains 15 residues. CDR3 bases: TGTGCCAGCAGCCAAGCCCCCGGACTCTTCTACGAGCAGTACTTC. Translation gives CASSQAPGLFYEQYF.

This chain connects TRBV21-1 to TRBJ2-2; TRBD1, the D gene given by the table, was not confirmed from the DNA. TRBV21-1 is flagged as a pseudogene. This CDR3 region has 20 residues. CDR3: CASRGPRKLHRVLNTGELFF. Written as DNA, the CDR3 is TGTGCCAGCAGGGGCCCGAGGAAATTGCACAGGGTACTTAACACCGGGGAGCTGTTTTTT.

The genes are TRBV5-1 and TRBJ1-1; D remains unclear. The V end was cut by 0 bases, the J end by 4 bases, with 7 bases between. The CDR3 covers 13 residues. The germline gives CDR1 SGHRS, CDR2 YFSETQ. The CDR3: CASSLEAVTEAFF. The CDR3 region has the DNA TGCGCCAGCAGCTTGGAGGCCGTCACTGAAGCTTTCTTT.

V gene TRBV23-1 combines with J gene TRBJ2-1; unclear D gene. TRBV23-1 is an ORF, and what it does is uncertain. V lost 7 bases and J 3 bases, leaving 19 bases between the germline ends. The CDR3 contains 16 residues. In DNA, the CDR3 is TGCGCCAGCATCCTAAGGAGACATCTGATCTACAATGAGCAGTTCTTC. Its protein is CASILRRHLIYNEQFF.

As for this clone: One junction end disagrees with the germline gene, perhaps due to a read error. CDR3 protein: CATGRAQWGGNF. The CDR3 bases are TGTGCCACAGGGAGGGCTCAGTGGGGTGGGAACTTC. The rearrangement uses TRBV28 and TRBJ2-7, with 7 nucleotides matching TRBD2. Germline-derived CDR1 and CDR2 are MDHEN and SYDVKM. The CDR3 length is 12 residues. The full variable domain, rest sourced from reference TRBV28 and TRBJ2-7, is DVKVTQSSRYLVKRTGEKVFLECVQDMDHENMFWYRQDPGLGLRLIYFSYDVKMKEKGDIPEGYSVSREKKERFSLILESASTNQTSMYLCATGRAQWGGNFGPGTRLTVT.

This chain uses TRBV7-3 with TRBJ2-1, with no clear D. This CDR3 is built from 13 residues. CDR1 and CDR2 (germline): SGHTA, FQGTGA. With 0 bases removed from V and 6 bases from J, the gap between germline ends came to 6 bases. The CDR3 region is CASSLTGPNEQFF. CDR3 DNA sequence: TGTGCCAGCAGCTTAACAGGACCCAATGAGCAGTTCTTC. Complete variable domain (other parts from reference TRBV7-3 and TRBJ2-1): GAGVSQTPSNKVTEKGKYVELRCDPISGHTALYWYRQSLGQGPEFLIYFQGTGAADDSGLPNDRFFAVRPEGSVSTLKIQRTERGDSAVYLCASSLTGPNEQFFGPGTRLTVL.

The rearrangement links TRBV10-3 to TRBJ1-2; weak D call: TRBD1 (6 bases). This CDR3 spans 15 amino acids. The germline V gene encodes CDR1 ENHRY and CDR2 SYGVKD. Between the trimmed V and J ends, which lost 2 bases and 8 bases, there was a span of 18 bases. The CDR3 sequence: CAISEGTGNPGGYTF. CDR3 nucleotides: TGTGCCATCAGTGAGGGAACAGGGAATCCAGGGGGCTACACCTTC.

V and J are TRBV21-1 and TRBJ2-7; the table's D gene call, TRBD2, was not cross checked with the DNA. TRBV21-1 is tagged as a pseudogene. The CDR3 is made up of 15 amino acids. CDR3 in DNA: TGTGCCAGCAGCAAAGAAACGGGAGGCCCCCACGAGCAGTACTTC. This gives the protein CASSKETGGPHEQYF.

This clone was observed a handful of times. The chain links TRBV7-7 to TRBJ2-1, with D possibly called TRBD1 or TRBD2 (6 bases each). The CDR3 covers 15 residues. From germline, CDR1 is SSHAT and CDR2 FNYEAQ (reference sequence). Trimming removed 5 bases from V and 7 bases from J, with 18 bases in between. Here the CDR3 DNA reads TGTGCCAGCAGCCAAAATCCGGGGGCCCGGAATGAGCAGTTCTTC. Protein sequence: CASSQNPGARNEQFF.

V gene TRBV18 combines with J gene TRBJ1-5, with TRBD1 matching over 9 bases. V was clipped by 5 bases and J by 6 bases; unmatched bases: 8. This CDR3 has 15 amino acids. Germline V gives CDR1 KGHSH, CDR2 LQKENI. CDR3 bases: TGTGCCAGCTCATCGGACAGGGGTCGTGGTCAGCCCCAGCATTTT. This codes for CASSSDRGRGQPQHF.

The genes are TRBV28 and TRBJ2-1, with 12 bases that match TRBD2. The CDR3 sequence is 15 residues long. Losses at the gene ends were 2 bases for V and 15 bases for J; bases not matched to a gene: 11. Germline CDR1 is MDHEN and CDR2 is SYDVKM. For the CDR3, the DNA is TGTGCCAGCAGTTTAAGACTAGCGGGAGTCGTACGGTTGTTCTTC. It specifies CASSLRLAGVVRLFF.

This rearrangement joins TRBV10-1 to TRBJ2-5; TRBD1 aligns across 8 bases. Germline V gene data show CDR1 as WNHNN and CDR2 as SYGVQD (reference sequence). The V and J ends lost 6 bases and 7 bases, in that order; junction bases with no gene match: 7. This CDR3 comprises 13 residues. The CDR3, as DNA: TGCGCCAGCAGCCTGGGGACAGGCAGGACCCAGTACTTC. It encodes CASSLGTGRTQYF.

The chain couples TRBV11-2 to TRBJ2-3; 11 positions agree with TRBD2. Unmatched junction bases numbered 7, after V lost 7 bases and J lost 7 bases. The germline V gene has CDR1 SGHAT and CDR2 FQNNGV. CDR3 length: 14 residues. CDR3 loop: CASTYSGGANTQYF. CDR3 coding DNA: TGTGCCAGCACCTATAGCGGGGGGGCGAATACGCAGTATTTT.

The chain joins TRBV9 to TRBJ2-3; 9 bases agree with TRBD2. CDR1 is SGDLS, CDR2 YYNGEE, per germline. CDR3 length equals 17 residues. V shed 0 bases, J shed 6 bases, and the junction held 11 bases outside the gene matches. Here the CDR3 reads CASSVALRGGASDTQYF. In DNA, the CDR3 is TGTGCCAGCAGCGTAGCTCTACGCGGGGGGGCATCCGATACGCAGTATTTT.

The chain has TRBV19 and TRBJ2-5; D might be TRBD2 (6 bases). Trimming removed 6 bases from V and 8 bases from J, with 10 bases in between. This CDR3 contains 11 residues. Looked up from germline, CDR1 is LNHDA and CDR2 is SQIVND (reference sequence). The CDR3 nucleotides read TGTGCCAGTAGCTTGGGACTCACCCAGTACTTC. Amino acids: CASSLGLTQYF. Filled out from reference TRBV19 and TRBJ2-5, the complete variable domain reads DGGITQSPKYLFRKEGQNVTLSCEQNLNHDAMYWYRQDPGQGLRLIYYSQIVNDFQKGDIAEGYSVSREKKESFPLTVTSAQKNPTAFYLCASSLGLTQYFGPGTRLLVL.

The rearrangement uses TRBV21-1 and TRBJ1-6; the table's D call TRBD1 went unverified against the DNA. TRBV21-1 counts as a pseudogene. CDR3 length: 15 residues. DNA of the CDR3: TGTGCCAGCGACTTTGGCAGCCAGGGTAATTCACCCCTCCACTTT. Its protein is CASDFGSQGNSPLHF.

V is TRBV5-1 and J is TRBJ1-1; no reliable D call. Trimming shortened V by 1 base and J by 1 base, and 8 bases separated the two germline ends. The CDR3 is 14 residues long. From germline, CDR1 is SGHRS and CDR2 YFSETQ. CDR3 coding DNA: TGCGCCAGCAGCTTGTTTCAAACGAACACTGAAGCTTTCTTT. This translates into CASSLFQTNTEAFF.

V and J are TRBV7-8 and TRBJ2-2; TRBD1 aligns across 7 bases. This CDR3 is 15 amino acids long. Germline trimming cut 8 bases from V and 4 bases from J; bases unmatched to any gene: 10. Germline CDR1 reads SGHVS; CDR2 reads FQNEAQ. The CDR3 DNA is TGTGCCAGCTCCGGGACAGAGAGGATCACCGGGGAGCTGTTTTTT. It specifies CASSGTERITGELFF.

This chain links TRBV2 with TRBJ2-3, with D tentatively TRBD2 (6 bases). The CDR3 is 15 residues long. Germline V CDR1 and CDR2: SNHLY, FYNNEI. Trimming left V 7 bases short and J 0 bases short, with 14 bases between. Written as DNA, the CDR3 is TGTGCCAGCACCCCCGGGGGAGTGAGCACAGATACGCAGTATTTT. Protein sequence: CASTPGGVSTDTQYF.

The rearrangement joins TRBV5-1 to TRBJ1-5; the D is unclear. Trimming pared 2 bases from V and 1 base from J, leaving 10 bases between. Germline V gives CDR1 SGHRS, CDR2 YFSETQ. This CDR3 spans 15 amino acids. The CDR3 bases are TGCGCCAGCAGCTTAGGACCCGGGAGCAATCAGCCCCAGCATTTT. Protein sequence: CASSLGPGSNQPQHF.

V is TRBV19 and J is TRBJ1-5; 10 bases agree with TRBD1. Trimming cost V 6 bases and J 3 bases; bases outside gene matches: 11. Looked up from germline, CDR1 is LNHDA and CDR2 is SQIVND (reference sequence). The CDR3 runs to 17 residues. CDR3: CASRSTGGGPINQPQHF. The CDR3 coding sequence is TGTGCCAGTAGATCGACAGGGGGCGGCCCTATCAATCAGCCCCAGCATTTT.

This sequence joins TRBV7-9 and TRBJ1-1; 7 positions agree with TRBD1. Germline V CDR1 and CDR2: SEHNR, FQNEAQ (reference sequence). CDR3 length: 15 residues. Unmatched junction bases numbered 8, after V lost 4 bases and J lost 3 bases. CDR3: CASSSPQGRDTEAFF. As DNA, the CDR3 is TGTGCCAGCAGCTCACCACAGGGGAGGGACACTGAAGCTTTCTTT.

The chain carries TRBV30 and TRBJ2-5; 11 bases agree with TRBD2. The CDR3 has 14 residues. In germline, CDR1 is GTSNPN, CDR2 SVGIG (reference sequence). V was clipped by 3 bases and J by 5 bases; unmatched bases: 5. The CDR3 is CAWSLAGGVETQYF. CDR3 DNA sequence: TGTGCCTGGAGCTTAGCGGGAGGGGTGGAGACCCAGTACTTC. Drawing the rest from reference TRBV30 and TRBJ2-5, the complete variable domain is SQTIHQWPATLVQPVGSPLSLECTVEGTSNPNLYWYRQAAGRGLQLLFYSVGIGQISSEVPQNLSASRPQDRQFILSSKKLLLSDSGFYLCAWSLAGGVETQYFGPGTRLLVL.

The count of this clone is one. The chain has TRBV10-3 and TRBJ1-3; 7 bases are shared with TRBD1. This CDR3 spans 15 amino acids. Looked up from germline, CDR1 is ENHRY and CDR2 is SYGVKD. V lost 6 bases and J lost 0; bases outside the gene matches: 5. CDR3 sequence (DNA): TGTGCCATCAGCCTGGGACAGATCTCTGGAAACACCATATATTTT. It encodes CAISLGQISGNTIYF.